The clone carrying this T cell receptor (beta chain) was counted between two and nine times. What it recognizes is unknown. The CDR3 is 14 amino acids. Germline V gene sequence: CDR1 SGHRS, CDR2 YFSETQ. Trimming stripped 2 bases from V and 4 bases from J, with 12 bases between. This record belongs to a study of regulatory T cells in long-lasting Graves disease. Time point defined: persistent/refractory GD, antithyroid drugs over 5 years with positive TRAb. The TCR library used RNA extracted from PBMCs. Study-wide points: With persistent disease, TRBV28, TRBJ1-2 and TRBJ2-5 were the favored segments.

For TCR beta, libraries came from iRepertoire HTBI primers and Arm-PCR of CDR3 regions. TCRdb independently ran MiXCR on the multiplex PCR reads; one entry per CDR3 protein. The data hold fewer than 600,000 distinct CDR3 sequences, with about 22% observed a single time. Here the sequenced sample was peripheral blood mononuclear cells (PBMCs), taken when the disease was refractory, from a patient treated with antithyroid drugs. The chain couples TRBV5-1 to TRBJ2-5; tentative D call: TRBD2 (6 bases). This TCR derives from a female donor with Graves disease. CDR3 DNA sequence: TGCGCCAGCAGCTTAGGCGGGACTGGAGAGACCCAGTACTTC. It encodes CASSLGGTGETQYF.